The present T cell receptor (beta chain) was sequenced within a study of beta chain features in type 1 diabetes. On the study more broadly: On cell yields, gender and age, patients and healthy donors were similar. The study's findings and limits: Researchers report that Type 1 diabetes patients had moderately but significantly shorter TCRB CDR3s across all four CD4+ subsets.

With regard to this clone: Its antigen is as yet unknown.

Germline V CDR1 and CDR2: KGHSH, LQKENI. V lost 1 base and J 5 bases, leaving 6 bases between the germline ends. This CDR3 region has 13 residues. Investigators reverse transcribed all isolated RNA, so they sequenced expressed TCRB transcripts. Profiled with immunoSEQ multiplex PCR; TCRdb holds only in-frame clones, not every one. The table includes about half a million clones, around 28% detected once. The sequencing sample was made of naive CD4+ T cells from blood. This clonotype was sampled from a man between 18 and 29 years old in good health. The chain links TRBV18 to TRBJ1-5, with no clear D. This CDR3 reads CASSPHSDQPQHF. CDR3 nucleotides: TGTGCCAGCTCACCACATTCCGATCAGCCCCAGCATTTT.